Below, 10 T cell receptor beta chains from the same sample are listed, as sequenced in a study of blood T cell repertoires in COVID-19 (dated by TCRdb to between 2020 and 2021). Library creation used the immunoSEQ multiplex PCR assay. TCRdb carries this immuneACCESS record with in-frame sequences only. Its versions omit some clonotypes, under half of them owing to an unresolved V gene in the studies checked, with the rest unexplained. This sample lists 87,000 or so clones; over 80% were detected once. Together, the top ten hold about 16% of the sample. Sequencing was carried out using peripheral blood. The receptor set was obtained from a woman older than 75 with active or convalescent COVID-19.

The CDR3 is CATSRDRRGTAGELFF. As DNA, the CDR3 is TGTGCCACCAGCAGAGATCGCAGGGGAACAGCCGGGGAGCTGTTTTTT. The chain has TRBV15 and TRBJ2-2; perhaps TRBD1 as D (6 bases). V gave up 0 bases and J gave up 6 bases, with 14 bases separating them. The CDR3 runs to 16 residues. Germline assignment: CDR1 LNHNV and CDR2 YYDKDF (reference sequence).

This chain links TRBV25-1 with TRBJ1-5; D is ambiguous. Germline-derived CDR1 and CDR2 are MGHDK and SYGVNS. The CDR3 extends over 12 amino acids. V was trimmed by 5 bases and J by 0 bases, leaving 2 bases between them. CDR3 loop: CASSYSNQPQHF. The CDR3 DNA reads as TGTGCCAGCAGTTATAGCAATCAGCCCCAGCATTTT.

The V call is TRBV27, the J call TRBJ1-4, with 7 bases identical to TRBD1. CDR3 size: 16 residues. Germline CDR1 is MNHEY and CDR2 is SMNVEV (reference sequence). V shed 3 bases and J 4 bases; nucleotides not matched to a gene: 8. CDR3 sequence reads: CASSFNSQGFNEKLFF. The CDR3 DNA reads as TGTGCCAGCAGTTTTAACTCACAGGGGTTTAATGAAAAACTGTTTTTT.

The chain joins TRBV9 to TRBJ2-1; 9 bases fit TRBD2. Germline CDR1 reads SGDLS; CDR2 reads YYNGEE. V lost 4 bases, J lost 0 bases, and 2 bases stayed unmatched. The CDR3 totals 15 residues. The CDR3 DNA sequence: TGTGCCAGCAGCTCAGCGGGGGGCTCCTACAATGAGCAGTTCTTC. This encodes CASSSAGGSYNEQFF.

This sequence joins TRBV7-8 and TRBJ1-2; D call uncertain. This CDR3 region has 13 residues. Trimming cost V 5 bases and J 4 bases, with 11 bases left between them. In germline, CDR1 is SGHVS, CDR2 FQNEAQ. CDR3 DNA sequence: TGTGCCAGCAGCCCTCGGGTTACCTATGGCTACACCTTC. Translating it yields CASSPRVTYGYTF.

The rearrangement uses TRBV28 and TRBJ2-2; 11 nucleotides match TRBD2. Germline V gene sequence: CDR1 MDHEN, CDR2 SYDVKM. Trimming removed 7 bases from V and 5 bases from J; junction bases left unmatched: 12. The length of the CDR3 is 17 residues. The CDR3 sequence: CASIRRLSGRGTGELFF. As DNA, the CDR3 is TGTGCCAGCATCCGGCGGCTTAGCGGGAGGGGTACCGGGGAGCTGTTTTTT.

J is TRBJ2-1 and V is TRBV7-3; perhaps TRBD2 as D (5 bases). The length of the CDR3 is 15 residues. The germline V and J ends were trimmed by 5 bases and 4 bases, with 15 bases remaining between them. Germline lookup yields CDR1 SGHTA and CDR2 FQGTGA. The CDR3 here is CASSQSGGAYNEQFF. The CDR3 DNA reads TGTGCCAGCAGCCAAAGCGGAGGAGCGTACAATGAGCAGTTCTTC.

The chain combines TRBV10-3 with TRBJ1-1; 10 bases are shared with TRBD1. Germline trimming cut 3 bases from V and 4 bases from J; bases unmatched to any gene: 2. This CDR3 comprises 14 residues. Germline V CDR1 and CDR2: ENHRY, SYGVKD. CDR3: CAISERTGGTEAFF. As DNA, the CDR3 is TGTGCCATCAGTGAACGGACAGGGGGCACTGAAGCTTTCTTT.

The chain links TRBV25-1 to TRBJ1-4; 12 nucleotides align to TRBD1. J lost 8 bases, V lost 6 bases, and 13 bases had no gene match. From germline, CDR1 is MGHDK and CDR2 SYGVNS. The CDR3 is 17 residues long. The CDR3, as DNA: TGTGCCAGCAGCAACCGGGGGACAGGGGGCGCGGGAGAAAAACTGTTTTTT. Protein: CASSNRGTGGAGEKLFF.

The genes are TRBV18 and TRBJ1-2, with 10 bases identical to TRBD1. Per germline, CDR1 KGHSH and CDR2 LQKENI. This CDR3 comprises 15 residues. The ends lost 3 bases at V and 4 bases at J; junction bases unmatched: 5. The chain's CDR3 is CASSPDRGQAYGYTF. For the CDR3, the DNA is TGTGCCAGCTCACCCGACAGGGGGCAGGCCTATGGCTACACCTTC.